Listed here are 30 T cell receptor beta chains from one sample, sequenced in a study of memory CD4+ T cells and cytomegalovirus serostatus (dated by TCRdb to about 2019). Single viable CD3+CD4+CD8-CD45RO+ cells were sorted as memory CD4+ T cells on a FACSAria II. Libraries were constructed by the immunoSEQ multiplex PCR assay. Drawn from immuneACCESS, this table holds only the in-frame rearrangements with V and J called that TCRdb kept. Clones are partly lost; checked studies trace under half to an unresolved V gene and leave the rest unexplained. This sample comprises 25,000 to 35,000 clones, around 74% of them detected only once. Together, the top ten hold roughly 0.65% of the sample. The specimen sequenced was memory CD4+ T cells from blood. All receptors derive from an adult in good health and CMV-seronegative. Some clones in this sample may be carry-over from other donors' samples.

The chain recombines TRBV27 with TRBJ1-5; 9 bases fit TRBD1. The germline gives CDR1 MNHEY, CDR2 SMNVEV (reference sequence). The CDR3 is 17 residues long. V dropped 6 bases and J dropped 4; count of bases not matched to a gene: 13. CDR3 DNA: TGTGCCAGCAGCTCCGGGACAGGGAACAACGCGAATCAGCCCCAGCATTTT. Translating gives CASSSGTGNNANQPQHF.

CDR3 nucleotide sequence: TGCGCCAGCAGCCTAGGACGGACAACCAGCTCCTACAATGAGCAGTTCTTC. This sequence encodes CASSLGRTTSSYNEQFF. The chain recombines TRBV4-3 with TRBJ2-1; TRBD1 is a possible D gene (5 bases). V lost 4 bases and J lost 0, with 16 bases in between. The V gene's germline CDR1 is LGHNA and CDR2 YSLEER. CDR3 length: 17 residues.

The CDR3 loop is CASSVDRGGGETQYF. The CDR3 region has the DNA TGTGCCAGCAGTGTTGACCGGGGGGGCGGGGAGACCCAGTACTTC. J is TRBJ2-5 and V is TRBV2, with 8 bases matching TRBD2. This CDR3 is built from 15 residues. J gave up 5 bases and V 4 bases, and 9 bases lay outside the gene matches. Per the germline V gene, CDR1 is SNHLY and CDR2 is FYNNEI. Full variable domain (rest looked up from reference TRBV2 and TRBJ2-5): EPEVTQTPSHQVTQMGQEVILRCVPISNHLYFYWYRQILGQKVEFLVSFYNNEISEKSEIFDDQFSVERPDGSNFTLKIRSTKLEDSAMYFCASSVDRGGGETQYFGPGTRLLVL.

The chain is built from TRBV12-5 and TRBJ2-5, with a weak D call TRBD1 (6 bases). This CDR3 contains 14 residues. Trimming shortened V by 5 bases and J by 3 bases, and 13 bases separated the two germline ends. Germline loops: CDR1 LGHNT, CDR2 FRNRAP. The CDR3 region has the DNA TGTGCTAGTGGTCCCCCATCAGGGGAAGAGACCCAGTACTTC. Protein: CASGPPSGEETQYF. Looking up the rest from reference TRBV12-5 and TRBJ2-5 gives the full variable domain: DARVTQTPRHKVTEMGQEVTMRCQPILGHNTVFWYRQTMMQGLELLAYFRNRAPLDDSGMPKDRFSAEMPDATLATLKIQPSEPRDSAVYFCASGPPSGEETQYFGPGTRLLVL.

The chain couples TRBV6-5 to TRBJ2-7; D call uncertain. This CDR3 contains 13 residues. The germline gives CDR1 MNHEY, CDR2 SVGAGI. The V end lost 5 bases, the J end lost 5 bases, and 13 bases lay between the germline ends. CDR3 region: CASSSPVRDEQYF. DNA of the CDR3: TGTGCCAGCAGTAGCCCCGTCCGGGACGAGCAGTACTTC.

The V call is TRBV7-9, the J call TRBJ2-3; D might be TRBD2 (7 bases). This CDR3 is built from 19 residues. The germline gives CDR1 SEHNR, CDR2 FQNEAQ (reference sequence). Trimming took 5 bases from V and 2 from J, leaving 26 bases between them. CDR3 amino acids: CASSNSPISGGLFTDTQYF. DNA for the CDR3: TGTGCCAGCAGCAACAGCCCAATTTCGGGGGGCTTGTTCACAGATACGCAGTATTTT.

The CDR3 DNA reads TGTGCCAGCAGCTTCAGGGCAGAGCCCAATTCACCCCTCCACTTT. Translated, it gives CASSFRAEPNSPLHF. V and J are TRBV11-1 and TRBJ1-6; D perhaps matches TRBD1 (5 bases). CDR1 and CDR2 (germline): SGHAT, FQDESV (reference sequence). This CDR3 is built from 15 residues. With 3 bases removed from V and 7 bases from J, the gap between germline ends came to 13 bases.

The chain employs TRBV4-1 and TRBJ2-2; TRBD1 is a possible D gene (5 bases). The V and J ends lost 1 base and 3 bases respectively, with 12 bases between them. Germline CDR1 is MGHRA and CDR2 is YSYEKL. The CDR3 length is 16 residues. The CDR3 spells CASSQGWGMDTGELFF. CDR3 DNA: TGCGCCAGCAGCCAAGGTTGGGGCATGGACACCGGGGAGCTGTTTTTT.

The gene calls are TRBV4-3 and TRBJ1-2; D remains unclear. This CDR3 contains 14 residues. V was pared by 1 base and J by 3 bases, with 9 bases between. The germline V gene has CDR1 LGHNA and CDR2 YSLEER. Written as DNA, the CDR3 is TGCGCCAGCAGCCAAGGACCCAGTTACTATGGCTACACCTTC. As protein: CASSQGPSYYGYTF.

J is TRBJ2-1 and V is TRBV2, with D unclear. This CDR3 is 15 amino acids long. V lost 3 bases and J lost 0, with 9 bases in between. CDR1 is SNHLY, CDR2 FYNNEI, per germline. CDR3 region: CASSEARSSYNEQFF. CDR3 coding DNA: TGTGCCAGCAGTGAGGCCCGAAGCTCCTACAATGAGCAGTTCTTC.

The chain employs TRBV5-1 and TRBJ1-1, with 9 bases lining up with TRBD1. CDR3 length equals 14 residues. Germline CDR1 and CDR2: SGHRS and YFSETQ. The trim removed 4 bases at V and 10 bases at J, leaving 11 bases unmatched. CDR3 in DNA: TGCGCCAGCAGCCTCGGGACAGGGTCCGGGGCAGCTTTCTTT. It yields the protein CASSLGTGSGAAFF.

The chain couples TRBV6-1 to TRBJ1-2; no clear D. Germline CDR1 is MNHNS and CDR2 is SASEGT. The CDR3 contains 11 residues. Trimming stripped 11 bases from V and 4 bases from J, with 11 bases between. The CDR3 here is CAANQGYGYTF. CDR3 nucleotides: TGTGCCGCGAACCAAGGCTATGGCTACACCTTC.

The genes are TRBV7-3 and TRBJ2-3; 11 nucleotides match TRBD1. J was trimmed by 6 bases and V by 5 bases; bases with no gene match: 4. The CDR3 length is 14 residues. In germline, CDR1 is SGHTA, CDR2 FQGTGA. The CDR3, as DNA: TGTGCCAGCAGCCGTGGACAGGGGGCGGATACGCAGTATTTT. It encodes CASSRGQGADTQYF.

This chain joins TRBV7-2 and TRBJ2-3; no clear D. Trimming removed 6 bases at V and 4 bases at J, with 8 bases between. The CDR3 is 12 residues long. The germline V gene has CDR1 SGHTA and CDR2 FQGNSA. The CDR3 DNA sequence: TGTGCCAGCAGTTCGGCGTCAGATACGCAGTATTTT. It is translated as CASSSASDTQYF.

The chain's CDR3 is CSANRGYEQYF. In DNA form, the CDR3 reads TGCAGTGCCAACCGAGGGTACGAGCAGTACTTC. V is TRBV20-1 and J is TRBJ2-7, with a tentative D call TRBD2 (5 bases). Trimming left V 6 bases short and J 4 bases short, with 10 bases between. This CDR3 comprises 11 residues. The germline V gene encodes CDR1 DFQATT and CDR2 SNEGSKA (reference sequence).

This clone was seen a few times. The chain recombines TRBV19 with TRBJ1-1, with D perhaps matching TRBD1 (5 bases). The CDR3 has 15 amino acids. CDR1 LNHDA and CDR2 SQIVND come from the germline V gene (reference sequence). With 4 bases removed from V and 1 base from J, the gap between germline ends came to 13 bases. DNA for the CDR3: TGTGCCAGTAGTAGGGTTACAGGAGCGAACACTGAAGCTTTCTTT. As protein: CASSRVTGANTEAFF.

This chain joins TRBV20-1 and TRBJ2-7; no clear D gene. Germline V gives CDR1 DFQATT, CDR2 SNEGSKA (reference sequence). V was pared by 7 bases and J by 5 bases, with 12 bases between. This CDR3 comprises 11 residues. The CDR3 DNA is TGCAGTGTGTTTGGGATCCACGAGCAGTACTTC. Translated: CSVFGIHEQYF.

The rearrangement links TRBV5-1 to TRBJ2-7; 16 positions agree with TRBD2. V dropped 4 bases and J dropped 1; count of bases not matched to a gene: 5. The CDR3 runs to 17 residues. Germline CDR1 is SGHRS and CDR2 is YFSETQ. The CDR3 DNA reads TGCGCCAGCAGCACCGGGACTAGCGGGAGGGCTTCCTACGAGCAGTACTTC. This codes for CASSTGTSGRASYEQYF.

Regarding this clone: At one end, the junction sequence differs from germline, possibly due to a read error. The chain carries TRBV9 and TRBJ2-3; D not resolved. The germline CDR1 and CDR2 sequences are SGDLS and YYNGEE. The CDR3 runs 15 residues. CDR3 coding DNA: TGTGCGAGCAGCCCCACCAGCCAGGTTTCAGATACGCAGTATTTT. Translation gives CASSPTSQVSDTQYF. Full variable domain (missing parts from reference TRBV9 and TRBJ2-3): DSGVTQTPKHLITATGQRVTLRCSPRSGDLSVYWYQQSLDQGLQFLIQYYNGEERAKGNILERFSAQQFPDLHSELNLSSLELGDSALYFCASSPTSQVSDTQYFGPGTRLTVL.

The CDR3 nucleotides are TGTGCCAGCAGCCAAGATGGAGGCAGTAGGCCCTACAATGAGCAGTTCTTC. This codes for CASSQDGGSRPYNEQFF. The chain couples TRBV4-2 to TRBJ2-1; the D gene is possibly TRBD2 (5 bases). Germline assignment: CDR1 LGHNA and CDR2 YNFKEQ. V was pared by 0 bases and J by 2 bases, with 14 bases between. CDR3 length equals 17 residues.

The J gene is TRBJ1-2, the V gene TRBV5-6; D may be TRBD1 (6 bases). CDR3 length: 13 amino acids. V was trimmed by 0 bases and J by 6 bases, leaving 9 bases between them. The germline gives CDR1 SGHDT, CDR2 YYEEEE. The CDR3 DNA is TGTGCCAGCAGCTTGGCCCAGGGGCATGGCTACACCTTC. The encoded protein is CASSLAQGHGYTF.

The chain recombines TRBV5-4 with TRBJ2-5; maybe TRBD2 (6 bases). Trimming pared 0 bases from V and 5 bases from J, leaving 17 bases between. The CDR3 spans 16 residues. CDR1 and CDR2 (germline): SGHNT, YYREEE (reference sequence). The CDR3 bases are TGTGCCAGCAGCTTGGAAGGGATGGGGGGACGGGAGACCCAGTACTTC. This gives the protein CASSLEGMGGRETQYF. Drawing the rest from reference TRBV5-4 and TRBJ2-5, the complete variable domain is ETGVTQSPTHLIKTRGQQVTLRCSSQSGHNTVSWYQQALGQGPQFIFQYYREEENGRGNFPPRFSGLQFPNYSSELNVNALELDDSALYLCASSLEGMGGRETQYFGPGTRLLVL.

This clone has just one count. The V and J genes are TRBV6-4 and TRBJ2-7; no clear D. The CDR3 spans 15 residues. Trimming took off 7 bases at V and 3 bases at J, with 19 bases between the two ends. Germline V CDR1 and CDR2: MRHNA, SNTAGT. CDR3 coding DNA: TGTGCCAGCATTAGACCGGGCCTCTCCCACTACGAGCAGTACTTC. Encoded protein: CASIRPGLSHYEQYF.

The V and J genes are TRBV7-2 and TRBJ1-5; D not certain. V shed 3 bases and J shed 3 bases, with 6 bases lying between them. The CDR3 length is 13 residues. In germline, CDR1 is SGHTA, CDR2 FQGNSA. The CDR3 DNA is TGTGCCAGCAGCTTGAGGGTCAATCAGCCCCAGCATTTT. Its protein is CASSLRVNQPQHF.

The chain links TRBV9 to TRBJ2-1, with D perhaps being TRBD1 or TRBD2 (5 bases each). In germline, CDR1 is SGDLS, CDR2 YYNGEE. This CDR3 is built from 15 residues. V was pared by 2 bases and J by 9 bases, with 18 bases between. The CDR3 sequence: CASSVGERGMGEQFF. CDR3 DNA: TGTGCCAGCAGCGTCGGGGAGAGGGGTATGGGTGAGCAGTTCTTC. The whole variable domain, remainder taken from reference TRBV9 and TRBJ2-1, is DSGVTQTPKHLITATGQRVTLRCSPRSGDLSVYWYQQSLDQGLQFLIQYYNGEERAKGNILERFSAQQFPDLHSELNLSSLELGDSALYFCASSVGERGMGEQFFGPGTRLTVL.

The chain uses TRBV7-6 and TRBJ1-5; no clear D. V lost 4 bases, J lost 0 bases, and 7 bases lay in between. This CDR3 is 14 amino acids long. CDR1 and CDR2 from the germline V gene are SGHVS and FNYEAQ. The DNA of the CDR3 is TGTGCCAGCAGCTCACCGATTAGCAATCAGCCCCAGCATTTT. Translation: CASSSPISNQPQHF.

The rearrangement uses TRBV7-2 and TRBJ2-7, with 8 positions matching TRBD2. This CDR3 comprises 13 residues. Germline lookup yields CDR1 SGHTA and CDR2 FQGNSA. Germline trimming cut 5 bases from V and 6 bases from J; bases unmatched to any gene: 6. The CDR3 here is CASSLGRGSEQYF. CDR3 DNA sequence: TGTGCCAGCAGCCTCGGGAGGGGGAGCGAGCAGTACTTC. Full variable domain (remainder filled in from reference TRBV7-2 and TRBJ2-7): GAGVSQSPSNKVTEKGKDVELRCDPISGHTALYWYRQSLGQGLEFLIYFQGNSAPDKSGLPSDRFSAERTGGSVSTLTIQRTQQEDSAVYLCASSLGRGSEQYFGPGTRLTVT.

The CDR3 DNA reads as TGTGCCAGCAGCTCGTGGACAGAAGCTTCACCCCTCCACTTT. This translates into CASSSWTEASPLHF. The genes are TRBV7-9 and TRBJ1-6; a possible D gene is TRBD1 (6 bases). V shed 4 bases and J shed 9 bases, with 13 bases lying between them. Germline V gives CDR1 SEHNR, CDR2 FQNEAQ (reference sequence). The CDR3 runs to 14 residues.

This clone was counted a few times. Relative to the germline gene, one junction end is altered; a read error may explain this. V usage is TRBV7-7 and J usage is TRBJ1-1; 7 nucleotides agree with TRBD1. CDR1 and CDR2 (germline): SSHAT, FNYEAQ (reference sequence). The CDR3 contains 14 residues. As DNA, the CDR3 is TGTGCTAGCAGCCCGCCGGGACAGCCCACTGAAGCTTTCTTT. It specifies CASSPPGQPTEAFF.

This clone has a handful of counts. The rearrangement joins TRBV19 to TRBJ1-1; D perhaps matches TRBD1 (5 bases). Germline V gene data show CDR1 as LNHDA and CDR2 as SQIVND (reference sequence). V lost 5 bases, J lost 2 bases, and 15 bases lay in between. The length of the CDR3 is 15 residues. The CDR3 is CASSARDQSNTEAFF. CDR3 coding DNA: TGTGCCAGTAGTGCTAGGGACCAATCAAACACTGAAGCTTTCTTT.